A selection of T cell receptor beta chains follows, all from one sample in a study of PD-1 blockade in classical Hodgkin lymphoma. Clones were read by immunoSEQ multiplex PCR, and TCRdb kept only the in-frame ones, dropping some. The sample holds some 16,000 clones, 86% seen once. The sample comprised CD4+ T cells from blood. These receptors were obtained from a human donor with classical Hodgkin lymphoma. Both conserved end residues are part of each CDR3. D genes are given only for firm matches. Clone size is given for some rows only: seen once, a few or many times, or a class if the clone is expanded.

J gene	clone size	V gene	D gene	CDR3 protein	CDR3 DNA
TRBJ1-6	once	TRBV18	NA	CASSPAAAGSPLHF	TGTGCCAGCTCACCGGCGGCGGCCGGTTCACCCCTCCACTTT
TRBJ2-3	NA	TRBV30	NA	CAWSPRTDTQYF	TGTGCCTGGAGTCCCCGCACAGATACGCAGTATTTT
TRBJ1-2	NA	TRBV27	NA	CASSLSGGPTYGYTF	TGTGCCAGCAGTTTGTCCGGGGGGCCCACCTATGGCTACACCTTC
TRBJ2-5	NA	TRBV28	NA	CASSGGTIQETQYF	TGTGCCAGCAGTGGCGGGACGATCCAAGAGACCCAGTACTTC
TRBJ1-2	few	TRBV5-4	NA	CASSFPGQGPRLKSGYTF	TGTGCCAGCAGCTTCCCTGGCCAGGGGCCCCGTCTGAAGTCTGGCTACACCTTC
TRBJ1-5	few	TRBV28	NA	CASSFRGARDNQPQHF	TGTGCCAGCAGTTTTAGGGGGGCGCGTGACAATCAGCCCCAGCATTTT
TRBJ2-1	NA	TRBV2	NA	CASSARIYNEQFF	TGTGCCAGCAGTGCCAGGATCTACAATGAGCAGTTCTTC
TRBJ1-2	NA	TRBV9	NA	CASSVSGALPYGYTF	TGTGCCAGCAGCGTGTCGGGGGCCCTCCCTTATGGCTACACCTTC
TRBJ2-5	NA	TRBV7-9	TRBD2	CASSSQTSGFQETQYF	TGTGCCAGCAGCAGCCAGACTAGCGGATTTCAAGAGACCCAGTACTTC
TRBJ1-1	NA	TRBV27	NA	CASSSPGLNTEAFF	TGTGCCAGCAGTTCCCCCGGTCTTAACACTGAAGCTTTCTTT
TRBJ2-1	once	TRBV5-1	TRBD2	CASSSYILTSEMGEQFF	TGCGCCAGCAGCTCGTATATCCTTACTAGCGAGATGGGTGAGCAGTTCTTC
TRBJ1-1	NA	TRBV27	TRBD1	CASSFSSTGQMNTEAFF	TGTGCCAGCAGTTTTAGCAGCACGGGACAGATGAACACTGAAGCTTTCTTT
TRBJ2-5	NA	TRBV6-1	TRBD1	CAGAGTVETQYF	TGTGCCGGGGCCGGGACAGTTGAGACCCAGTACTTC
TRBJ2-3	once	TRBV18	TRBD1	CASSPGTASTDTQYF	TGTGCCAGCTCACCCGGGACAGCTAGCACAGATACGCAGTATTTT
TRBJ2-1	NA	TRBV6-1	TRBD2	CASSLGLASSNEQFF	TGTGCCAGCAGCTTGGGACTAGCGTCATCCAATGAGCAGTTCTTC
TRBJ1-1	NA	TRBV19	TRBD1	CASSIYSGQGATEAFF	TGTGCCAGTAGTATATATTCGGGACAGGGGGCGACTGAAGCTTTCTTT
TRBJ2-5	NA	TRBV14	TRBD1	CASSHFLFLRDRQETQYF	TGTGCCAGCAGCCATTTCTTATTCCTCCGGGACAGACAAGAGACCCAGTACTTC
TRBJ1-5	NA	TRBV5-1	TRBD1	CASSWDSDSNQPQHF	TGCGCCAGCAGCTGGGACAGTGATAGCAATCAGCCCCAGCATTTT
TRBJ2-2	NA	TRBV28	NA	CASTTSLGVNTGELFF	TGTGCCAGCACCACTTCGTTGGGGGTTAACACCGGGGAGCTGTTTTTT
TRBJ2-1	NA	TRBV18	TRBD2	CASSPTAASGFSYNEQFF	TGTGCCAGCTCCCCGACGGCGGCTAGCGGGTTCTCCTACAATGAGCAGTTCTTC
TRBJ1-5	NA	TRBV7-9	NA	CASSLALSGRTAQHF	TGTGCCAGCAGCTTAGCGCTTTCTGGTCGTACGGCCCAGCATTTT
TRBJ1-3	NA	TRBV10-1	NA	CASPSRQTDSGNTIYF	TGCGCCAGTCCGTCTCGTCAGACGGACTCTGGAAACACCATATATTTT
TRBJ2-2	NA	TRBV5-8	NA	CASSLVVGITSGELFF	TGTGCCAGCAGCTTGGTTGTAGGGATAACATCCGGGGAGCTGTTTTTT
TRBJ2-7	NA	TRBV2	NA	CASQGGGYEQYF	TGTGCCAGCCAGGGAGGAGGGTACGAGCAGTACTTC
TRBJ2-3	NA	TRBV18	NA	CASSPSSGGGDTQYF	TGTGCCAGCTCACCTTCTAGCGGAGGGGGAGATACGCAGTATTTT
TRBJ2-7	NA	TRBV27	NA	CASISSYEQYF	TGTGCCAGCATCTCCTCCTACGAGCAGTACTTC
TRBJ2-3	NA	TRBV7-6	TRBD1	CASRPGQESTDTQYF	TGTGCCAGCAGACCCGGACAGGAAAGCACAGATACGCAGTATTTT